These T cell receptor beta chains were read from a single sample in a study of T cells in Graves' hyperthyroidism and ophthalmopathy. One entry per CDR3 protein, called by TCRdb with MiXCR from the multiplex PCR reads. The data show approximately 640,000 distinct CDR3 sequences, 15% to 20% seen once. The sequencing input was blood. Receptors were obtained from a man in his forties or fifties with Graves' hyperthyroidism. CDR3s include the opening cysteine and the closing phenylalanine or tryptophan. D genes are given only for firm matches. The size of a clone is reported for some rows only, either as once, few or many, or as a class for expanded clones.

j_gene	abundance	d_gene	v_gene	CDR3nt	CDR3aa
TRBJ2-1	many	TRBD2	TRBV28	TGTGCCAGCATAGGACTAGCGGGATACAATGAGCAGTTCTTC	CASIGLAGYNEQFF
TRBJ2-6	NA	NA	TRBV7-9	TGTGCCAGCAGCTTAGGGCCAGGCTTCTCTGGGGCCAACGTCCTGACTTTC	CASSLGPGFSGANVLTF
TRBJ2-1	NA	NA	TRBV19	TGTGCCAGTAACAACCGGGACTCGGTCCAATTCTTC	CASNNRDSVQFF
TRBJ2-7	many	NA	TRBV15	TGTGCCACCAGCGTAGGGACGGGACCCTACGAGCAGTACTTC	CATSVGTGPYEQYF
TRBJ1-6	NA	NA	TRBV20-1	TGCAGTGCTACTTCCGGGACGGCTTATAATTCACCCCTCCACTTT	CSATSGTAYNSPLHF
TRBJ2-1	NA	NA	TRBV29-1	TGCAGCGTTGAAGGCCGCAGGGTTTTAAGACATAATGAGCAGTTCTTC	CSVEGRRVLRHNEQFF
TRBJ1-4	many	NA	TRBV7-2	TGTGCCAGCAGCTTGGGAGGGTATAATGAAAAACTGTTTTTT	CASSLGGYNEKLFF
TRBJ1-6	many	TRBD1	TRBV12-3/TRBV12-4	TGTGCCAGCAGTTCGACCGGGACAGGGGATTCACCCCTCCACTTT	CASSSTGTGDSPLHF
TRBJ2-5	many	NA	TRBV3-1	TGTGCCAGCAGCCTAGAATGGCCCCAAGAGACCCAGTACTTC	CASSLEWPQETQYF
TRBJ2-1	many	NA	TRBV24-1	TGTGCCACCAGTGACCGGGAGCCGGGTACCTCCTACAATGAGCAGTTCTTC	CATSDREPGTSYNEQFF
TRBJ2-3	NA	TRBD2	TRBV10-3	TGTGCCATCAGTGAGTCTTTCAGGGCTAGCGGAAGCACAGATACGCAGTATTTT	CAISESFRASGSTDTQYF
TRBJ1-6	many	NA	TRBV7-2	TGTGCCAGCAGCTCCAGTGGGAGACAGCTGTATAATTCACCCCTCCACTTT	CASSSSGRQLYNSPLHF
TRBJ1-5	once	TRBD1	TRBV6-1	TGTGCCGGCAGTGAAGGGCAGGGGGCCAGACCCAACCTCTATAGCAATCAGCCCCAGCATTTT	CAGSEGQGARPNLYSNQPQHF
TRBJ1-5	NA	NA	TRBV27	TGTGCCAGCAGTTTACAGGGTACCAATCAGCCCCAGCATTTT	CASSLQGTNQPQHF
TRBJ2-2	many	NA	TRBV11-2	TGTGCCAGCAGCTTACTGGTGGGGACCGGGGAGCTGTTTTTT	CASSLLVGTGELFF
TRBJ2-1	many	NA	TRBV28	TGTGCCAGCAGGGACCACAGCGAGCAGTTCTTC	CASRDHSEQFF
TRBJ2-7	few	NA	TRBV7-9	TGTGCCAGCAGCTTAAAAGGGCGTCAACGGTACGAGCAGTACTTC	CASSLKGRQRYEQYF
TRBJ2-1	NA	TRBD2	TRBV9	TGTGCCAGCAGCGTCCCCGCGGGAGGGCCTTACAATGAGCAGTTCTTC	CASSVPAGGPYNEQFF
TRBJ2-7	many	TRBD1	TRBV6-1	TGTGCCAGCAGTCCCGGACAGGCCCCCTCCTACGAGCAGTACTTC	CASSPGQAPSYEQYF
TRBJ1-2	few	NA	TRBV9	TGTGCCAGCAGCGCTGGGAGTATAGGTGGCTACACCTTC	CASSAGSIGGYTF
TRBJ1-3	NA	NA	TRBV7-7	TGTGCTAGCAGCAAGGGGACTGGAAACACCATATATTTT	CASSKGTGNTIYF
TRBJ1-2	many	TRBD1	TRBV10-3	TGTGCCATCAGGATCGGGACAGGGAGTTGGGGCTACACCTTC	CAIRIGTGSWGYTF
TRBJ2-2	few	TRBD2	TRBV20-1	TGCAGTGCTGATCGGACTAGCGGGAGGGCCGGGGAGCTGTTTTTT	CSADRTSGRAGELFF
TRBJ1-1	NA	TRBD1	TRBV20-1	TGCAGTGCTAATCCCCGGGACAGGGCCACTGAAGCTTTCTTT	CSANPRDRATEAFF
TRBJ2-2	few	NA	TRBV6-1	TGTGCCAGCAGCGGTCAGGCTGAGCTGTTTTTT	CASSGQAELFF
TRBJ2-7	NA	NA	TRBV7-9	TGTGCCAGCAGCCCGCCGGGCAGGGGCCCCTCCTCCTACGAGCAGTACTTC	CASSPPGRGPSSYEQYF
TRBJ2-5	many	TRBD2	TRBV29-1	TGCAGCGGTGGCTCGGCGGGAGGGCCGTTAGAGACCCAGTACTTC	CSGGSAGGPLETQYF
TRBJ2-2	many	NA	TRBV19	TGTGCCAGTAGGAAGGGAAACGCGAACACCGGGGAGCTGTTTTTT	CASRKGNANTGELFF
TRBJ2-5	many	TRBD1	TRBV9	TGTGCCAGCAGCGTAGAGCAGGGGGCGACGGGGGAGACCCAGTACTTC	CASSVEQGATGETQYF
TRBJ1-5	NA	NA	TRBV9	TGTGCCAGCAGCGTAGAGAAAGGCCTCTATAGCAATCAGCCCCAGCATTTT	CASSVEKGLYSNQPQHF
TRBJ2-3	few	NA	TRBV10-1	TGCGCCAGCAGTGAAAGAACAGATACGCAGTATTTT	CASSERTDTQYF
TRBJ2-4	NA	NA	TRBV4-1	TGCGCCAGCAGCCGCAGGCTCGCGGCAGGCGCTACAGCCAAAAACATTCAGTACTTC	CASSRRLAAGATAKNIQYF
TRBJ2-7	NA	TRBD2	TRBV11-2	TGTGCCAGCAGCTCCGGGACTAGCGGGAGATTCTACGAGCAGTACTTC	CASSSGTSGRFYEQYF
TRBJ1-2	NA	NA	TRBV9	TGTGCCAGCAGCGTAGATTCAGGGCCTAGGGGCTACACCTTC	CASSVDSGPRGYTF
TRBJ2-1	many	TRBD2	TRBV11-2	TGTGCCAGCAGCCCCTATTGGTTAGCGGGGGACTCCTACAATGAGCAGTTCTTC	CASSPYWLAGDSYNEQFF
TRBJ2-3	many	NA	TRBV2	TGTGCCAGCAGTGATGTGGTCCACACAGATACGCAGTATTTT	CASSDVVHTDTQYF
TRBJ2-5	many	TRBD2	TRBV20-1	TGCAGTGCTAACCCGAGGCTAGCGGGGAGCCAAGAGACCCAGTACTTC	CSANPRLAGSQETQYF
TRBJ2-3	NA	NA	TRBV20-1	TGCAGTGCTAGAGATGACCAGACGGGCAGCGCTAGCACAGATACGCAGTATTTT	CSARDDQTGSASTDTQYF
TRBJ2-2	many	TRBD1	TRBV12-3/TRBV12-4	TGTGCCAGCAGTGTGGACAGGGTGGGCGGGGAGCTGTTTTTT	CASSVDRVGGELFF
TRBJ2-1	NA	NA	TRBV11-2	TGTGCCAGCAGCACCTTGAAAGGGTCAAACAATGAGCAGTTCTTC	CASSTLKGSNNEQFF
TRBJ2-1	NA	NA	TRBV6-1	TGTGCCAGCAAGTGGCCAGGTATTTACAATGAGCAGTTCTTC	CASKWPGIYNEQFF
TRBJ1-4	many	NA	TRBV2	TGTGCCAGCAGTGATGAACGGGGGGCTAATGAAAAACTGTTTTTT	CASSDERGANEKLFF
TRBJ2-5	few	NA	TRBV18	TGTGCCAGCTCACCACCGTTGGAGCCACTGGGGGAGACCCAGTACTTC	CASSPPLEPLGETQYF
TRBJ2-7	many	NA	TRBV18	TGTGCCAGCTCACCACCGGGGAGTGGGGGGATCTACGAGCAGTACTTC	CASSPPGSGGIYEQYF
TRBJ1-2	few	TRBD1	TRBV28	TGTGCCAGCAGTTTACCGGGACAGGGGGAATGGCTCTATGGCTACACCTTC	CASSLPGQGEWLYGYTF
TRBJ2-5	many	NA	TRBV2	TGTGCCAGCAGGGGCCCCACAAATATCCAAGAGACCCAGTACTTC	CASRGPTNIQETQYF
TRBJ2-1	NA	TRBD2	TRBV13	TGTGCCAGCAGCTCCCGACGGACTAGCGGGAGAGGCTACAATGAGCAGTTCTTC	CASSSRRTSGRGYNEQFF
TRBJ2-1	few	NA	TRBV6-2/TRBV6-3	TGTGCCAGCAGCATACATCGGGACGCCCACAATGAGCAGTTCTTC	CASSIHRDAHNEQFF
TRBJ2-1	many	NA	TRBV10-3	TGTGCCATCAGTGAGCTCGGCAGGGGGGGTGATGAGCAGTTCTTC	CAISELGRGGDEQFF
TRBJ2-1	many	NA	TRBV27	TGTGCCAGCAGAATTTTAGCCGACTCCTACAATGAGCAGTTCTTC	CASRILADSYNEQFF
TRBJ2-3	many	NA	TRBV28	TGTGCCAGCAGACATACAGGGTTAGATACGCAGTATTTT	CASRHTGLDTQYF
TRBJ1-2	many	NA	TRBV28	TGTGCCAGCAGTGCAACTGGGGGGCTGAACTATGGCTACACCTTC	CASSATGGLNYGYTF
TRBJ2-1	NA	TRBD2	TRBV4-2	TGTGCCAGCAGCTATGGACTAGCGGGAGTTAGGGATGAGCAGTTCTTC	CASSYGLAGVRDEQFF